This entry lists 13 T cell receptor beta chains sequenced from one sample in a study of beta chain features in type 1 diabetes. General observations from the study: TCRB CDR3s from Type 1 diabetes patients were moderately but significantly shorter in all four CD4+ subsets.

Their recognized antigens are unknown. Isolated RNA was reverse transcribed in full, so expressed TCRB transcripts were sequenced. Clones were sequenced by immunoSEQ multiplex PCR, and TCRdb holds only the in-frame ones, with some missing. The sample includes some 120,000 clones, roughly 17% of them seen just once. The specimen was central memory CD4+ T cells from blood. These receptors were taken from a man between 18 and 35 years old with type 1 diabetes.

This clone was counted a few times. The DNA for the CDR3 is TGTGCCAGCCGCCAGGGTGCAAACTACGAGCAGTACTTC. Its protein product is CASRQGANYEQYF. V is TRBV2 and J is TRBJ2-7; D possibly corresponds to TRBD1 (5 bases). The CDR3 consists of 13 residues. Germline assignment: CDR1 SNHLY and CDR2 FYNNEI. Trimming pared 8 bases from V and 3 bases from J, leaving 14 bases between.

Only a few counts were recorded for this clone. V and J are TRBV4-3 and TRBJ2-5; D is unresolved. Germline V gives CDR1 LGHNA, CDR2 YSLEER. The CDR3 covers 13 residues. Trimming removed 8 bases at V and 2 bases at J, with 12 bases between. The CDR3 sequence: CASGRVIQETQYF. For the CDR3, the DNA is TGCGCCAGCGGGCGAGTGATTCAAGAGACCCAGTACTTC.

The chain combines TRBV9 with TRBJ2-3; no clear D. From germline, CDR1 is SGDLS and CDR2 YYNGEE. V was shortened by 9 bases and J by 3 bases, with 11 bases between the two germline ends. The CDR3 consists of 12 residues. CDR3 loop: CATKVWTDTQYF. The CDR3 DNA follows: TGTGCCACGAAGGTGTGGACAGATACGCAGTATTTT.

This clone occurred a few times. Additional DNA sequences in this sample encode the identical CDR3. The CDR3 sequence is CASSQDAGGYEQYF. In nucleotides, the CDR3 is TGCGCCAGCAGCCAAGATGCAGGGGGCTACGAGCAGTACTTC. This chain joins TRBV4-1 and TRBJ2-7, with 7 bases aligning to TRBD1. CDR3 length equals 14 residues. Germline CDR1 MGHRA, CDR2 YSYEKL. The trim removed 0 bases at V and 3 bases at J, leaving 2 bases unmatched.

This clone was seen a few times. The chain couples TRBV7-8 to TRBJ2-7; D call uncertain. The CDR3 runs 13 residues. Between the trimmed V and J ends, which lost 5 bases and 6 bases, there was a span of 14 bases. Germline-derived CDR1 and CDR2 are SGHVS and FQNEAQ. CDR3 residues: CASSRPERIEQYF. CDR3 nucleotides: TGTGCCAGCAGCCGCCCTGAGAGAATCGAGCAGTACTTC. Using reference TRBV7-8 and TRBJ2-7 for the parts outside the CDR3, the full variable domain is GAGVSQSPRYKVAKRGQDVALRCDPISGHVSLFWYQQALGQGPEFLTYFQNEAQLDKSGLPSDRFFAERPEGSVSTLKIQRTQQEDSAVYLCASSRPERIEQYFGPGTRLTVT.

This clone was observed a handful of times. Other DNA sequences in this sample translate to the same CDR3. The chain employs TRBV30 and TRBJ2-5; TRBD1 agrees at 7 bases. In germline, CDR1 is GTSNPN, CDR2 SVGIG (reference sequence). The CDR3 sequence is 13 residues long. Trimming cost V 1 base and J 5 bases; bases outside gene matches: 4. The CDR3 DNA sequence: TGTGCCTGGAGTGGCGGCAGGGGGGAGACCCAGTACTTC. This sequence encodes CAWSGGRGETQYF.

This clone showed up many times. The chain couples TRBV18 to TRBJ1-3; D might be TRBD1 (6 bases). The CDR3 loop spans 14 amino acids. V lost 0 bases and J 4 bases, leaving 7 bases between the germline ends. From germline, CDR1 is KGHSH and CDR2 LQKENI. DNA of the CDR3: TGTGCCAGCTCACCACCGGGACAAGGAAACACCATATATTTT. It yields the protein CASSPPGQGNTIYF.

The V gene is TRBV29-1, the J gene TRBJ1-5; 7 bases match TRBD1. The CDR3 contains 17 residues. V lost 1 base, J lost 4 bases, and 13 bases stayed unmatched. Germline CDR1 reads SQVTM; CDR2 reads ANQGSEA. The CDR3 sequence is CSVEVMGTRGRNQPQHF. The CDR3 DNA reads TGCAGCGTTGAAGTGATGGGGACAAGGGGGCGAAATCAGCCCCAGCATTTT.

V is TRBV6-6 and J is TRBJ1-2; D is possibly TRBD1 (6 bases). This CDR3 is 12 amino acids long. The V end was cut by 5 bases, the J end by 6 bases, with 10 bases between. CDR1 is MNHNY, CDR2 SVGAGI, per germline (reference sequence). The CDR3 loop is CASSNREDGYTF. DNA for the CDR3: TGTGCCAGCAGTAACAGGGAAGATGGCTACACCTTC.

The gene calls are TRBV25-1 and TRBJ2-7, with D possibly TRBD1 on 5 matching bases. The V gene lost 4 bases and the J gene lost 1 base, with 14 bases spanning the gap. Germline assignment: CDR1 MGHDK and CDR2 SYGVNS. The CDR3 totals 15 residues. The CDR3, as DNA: TGTGCCAGCAGTGGAATCCAGGGTCTATCCTACGAGCAGTACTTC. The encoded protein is CASSGIQGLSYEQYF.

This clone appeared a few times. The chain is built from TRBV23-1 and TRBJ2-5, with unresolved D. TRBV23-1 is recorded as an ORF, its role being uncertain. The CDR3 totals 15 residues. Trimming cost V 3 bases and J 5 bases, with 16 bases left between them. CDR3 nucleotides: TGCGCCAGCAGTCAGTCCCCTAAGGGCGGCGAGACCCAGTACTTC. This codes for CASSQSPKGGETQYF.

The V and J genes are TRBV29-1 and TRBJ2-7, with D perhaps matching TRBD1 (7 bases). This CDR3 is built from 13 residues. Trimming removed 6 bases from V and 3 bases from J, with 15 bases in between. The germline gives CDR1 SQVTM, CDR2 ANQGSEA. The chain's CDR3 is CSVAQGRFYEQYF. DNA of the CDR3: TGCAGCGTAGCACAGGGGAGGTTCTACGAGCAGTACTTC.

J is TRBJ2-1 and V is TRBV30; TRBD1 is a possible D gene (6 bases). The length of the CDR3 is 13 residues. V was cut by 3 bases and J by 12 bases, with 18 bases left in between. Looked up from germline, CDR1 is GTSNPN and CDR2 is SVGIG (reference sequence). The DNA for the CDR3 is TGTGCCTGGAGAAAAGACGCCCCACAGGGGCAGTTCTTC. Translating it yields CAWRKDAPQGQFF.